One TCR beta chain is described in this entry. Two consecutive negative NP/OP PCR tests, clearance, or resolved symptoms defined Cohort 3 recovery. This sample is part of a study of blood T cell repertoires in COVID-19. Study summary: From T cells, B-cell-depleted T cells, or PBMCs came the material, which was cDNA or gDNA.

The CDR3 loop spans 15 amino acids. V was pared by 4 bases and J by 1 base, with 14 bases between. CDR1 is SGHRS and CDR2 is YFSETQ in the germline V gene. Source study methods: By means of reference gene primer amplification, nucleated cell counts were estimated. Clones were sequenced by immunoSEQ multiplex PCR, and TCRdb holds only the in-frame ones, with some missing. Clonal size and the V and J genes are those of that table, whereas D and trimming came from the DNA. The sample consists of a few hundred thousand clones, approximately 88% of them appearing once. This sequence was found in a woman between 18 and 29 years old who had recovered from COVID-19. The rearrangement links TRBV5-1 to TRBJ1-1; possible D gene TRBD1, 6 bases. The sample was PBMCs or T cells enriched from blood (not recorded which). The CDR3 sequence: CASSKDLTGNTEAFF. In DNA form, the CDR3 reads TGCGCCAGCAGCAAAGATTTGACAGGGAACACTGAAGCTTTCTTT. The variable domain in full, completed from reference TRBV5-1 and TRBJ1-1, reads KAGVTQTPRYLIKTRGQQVTLSCSPISGHRSVSWYQQTPGQGLQFLFEYFSETQRNKGNFPGRFSGRQFSNSRSEMNVSTLELGDSALYLCASSKDLTGNTEAFFGQGTRLTVV.